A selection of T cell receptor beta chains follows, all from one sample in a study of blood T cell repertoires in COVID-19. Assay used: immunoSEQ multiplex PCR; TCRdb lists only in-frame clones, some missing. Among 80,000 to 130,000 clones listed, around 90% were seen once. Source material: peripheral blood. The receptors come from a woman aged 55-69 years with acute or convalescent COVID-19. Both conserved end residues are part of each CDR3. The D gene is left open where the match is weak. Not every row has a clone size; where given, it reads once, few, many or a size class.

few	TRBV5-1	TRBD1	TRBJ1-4	TGCGCCAGCAGCCCAGGGGGGTTTGATGAAAAACTGTTTTTT	CASSPGGFDEKLFF
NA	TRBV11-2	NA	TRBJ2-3	TGTGCCAGCAGCAGATATATTAGCGGAAACACAGATACGCAGTATTTT	CASSRYISGNTDTQYF
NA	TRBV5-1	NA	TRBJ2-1	TGCGCCAGCAGCTTGGTTTCGCGGTACAATGAGCAGTTCTTC	CASSLVSRYNEQFF
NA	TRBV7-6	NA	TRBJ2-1	TGTGCCAGCAGCTTACGGCGGGGCGGATCCTACAATGAGCAGTTCTTC	CASSLRRGGSYNEQFF
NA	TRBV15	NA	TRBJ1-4	TGTGCCACCAGCAGATCAGGGACATTTGAAAAACTGTTTTTT	CATSRSGTFEKLFF
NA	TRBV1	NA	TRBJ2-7	TGCACCAGCCGCCCTAAGCGAGGTTGGCGGGGGGGGCCCCACGAGCAGTACTTC	CTSRPKRGWRGGPHEQYF
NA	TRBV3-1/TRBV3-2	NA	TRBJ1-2	TGTGCCAGCAGCCAACGGAGGGGCTATGGCTACACCTTC	CASSQRRGYGYTF
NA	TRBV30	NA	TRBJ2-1	TGTGCCTGGAGTGTAGGAGGTGAGCAGTTCTTC	CAWSVGGEQFF
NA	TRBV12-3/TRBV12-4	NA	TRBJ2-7	TGTGCCAGCAGTCAACTAGGATCCTACGAGCAGTACTTC	CASSQLGSYEQYF
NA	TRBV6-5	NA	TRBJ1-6	TGTGCCAGCCAATTCAATGGGGCCTCGGGTTCACCCCTCCACTTT	CASQFNGASGSPLHF
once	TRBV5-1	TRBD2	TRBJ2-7	TGCGCCAGCAGCTCGACTAGCGGCTACGAGCAGTACTTC	CASSSTSGYEQYF
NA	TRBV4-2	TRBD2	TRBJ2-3	TGTGCCAGCAGCCAAGTAGCGGGAAGAACAGATACGCAGTATTTT	CASSQVAGRTDTQYF
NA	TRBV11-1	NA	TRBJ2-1	TGTGCCAGCAGCTTAGAAGGGAGTGAGCAGTTCTTC	CASSLEGSEQFF
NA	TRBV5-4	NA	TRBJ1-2	TGTGCCAGCAGTCCTCAAGACAGGATGAATACCTATGGCTACACCTTC	CASSPQDRMNTYGYTF
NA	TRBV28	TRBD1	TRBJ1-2	TGTGCCAGCAGCGACAGGGTACGAGGTTATGGCTACACCTTC	CASSDRVRGYGYTF
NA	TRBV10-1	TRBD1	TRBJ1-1	TGCGCCAGCAGTAGGACAGGGAACACTGAAGCTTTCTTT	CASSRTGNTEAFF
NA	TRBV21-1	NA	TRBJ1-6	TGTGCCAGCAGCAAAGCTCGTGCCCCCTCGCGACAGCTGTATAATTCACCCCTCCACTTT	CASSKARAPSRQLYNSPLHF
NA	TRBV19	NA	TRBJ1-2	TGTGCCAGTAGTATAGGATTTAGGGGCAGAAACTATGGCTACACCTTC	CASSIGFRGRNYGYTF
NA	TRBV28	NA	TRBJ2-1	TGTGCCAGCAGTTTTGGTCAGGCCCGCAATGAGCAGTTCTTC	CASSFGQARNEQFF
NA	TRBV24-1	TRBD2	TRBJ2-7	TGTGCCACCAGTGATGGGGGACTAGCGGGCTCGTACGAGCAGTACTTC	CATSDGGLAGSYEQYF
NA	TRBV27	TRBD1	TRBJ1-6	TGTGCCAGCAGCCGGGCCGGGACAGGGCTATCACCCCTCCACTTT	CASSRAGTGLSPLHF
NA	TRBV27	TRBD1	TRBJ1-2	TGTGCCAGCACCTCGGGACAGGGTATTCATGGCTACACCTTC	CASTSGQGIHGYTF
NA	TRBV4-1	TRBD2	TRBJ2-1	TGCGCCAGCAGCCAAGGACTAGCGGGAGGCAGGGATGAGCAGTTCTTC	CASSQGLAGGRDEQFF
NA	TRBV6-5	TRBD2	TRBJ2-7	TGTGCCAGCAGTCAGGTTGCGGGGGGGACCTACGAGCAGTACTTC	CASSQVAGGTYEQYF
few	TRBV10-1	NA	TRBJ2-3	TGCGCCAGCAGTGAGTCCGCAGGGCCGCAGTATTTT	CASSESAGPQYF
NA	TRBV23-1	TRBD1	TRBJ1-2	TGCGCCAGCAGTCAATTTATCGACAGGGAAGACTATGGCTACACCTTC	CASSQFIDREDYGYTF
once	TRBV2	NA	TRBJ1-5	TGTGCCAGCAGTGAGGACGGGAGGAATCAGCCCCAGCATTTT	CASSEDGRNQPQHF
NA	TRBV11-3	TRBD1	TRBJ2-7	TGTGCCAGCAGCTCAACAGGGGACGAGCAGTACTTC	CASSSTGDEQYF
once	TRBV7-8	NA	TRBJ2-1	TGTGCCAGCACCCCCGAGCATGGCTACAATGAGCAGTTCTTC	CASTPEHGYNEQFF
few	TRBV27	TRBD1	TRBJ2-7	TGTGCCAGCAGTCAATCCCGGGACAGTTACGAGCAGTACTTC	CASSQSRDSYEQYF
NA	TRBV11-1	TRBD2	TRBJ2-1	TGTGCCAGCAGCCTAGGACTAGCGGGGAACAATGAGCAGTTCTTC	CASSLGLAGNNEQFF
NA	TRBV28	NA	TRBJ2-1	TGTGCCAGTTGTGGGGGGGCGAGCTCCTACAATGAGCAGTTCTTC	CASCGGASSYNEQFF
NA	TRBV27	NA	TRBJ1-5	TGTGCCAGCAGTAGTACAGGTCCCGGACAGCCCCAGCATTTT	CASSSTGPGQPQHF
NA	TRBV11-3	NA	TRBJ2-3	TGTGCCAGCAGCTTTTTTACGAGCGGGAGCACAGATACGCAGTATTTT	CASSFFTSGSTDTQYF
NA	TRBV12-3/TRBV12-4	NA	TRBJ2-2	TGTGCCAGCAGTTGGGGAGGTACCGGGGAGCTGTTTTTT	CASSWGGTGELFF
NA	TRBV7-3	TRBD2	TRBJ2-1	TGTGCCAGCAGCCCCAGCCCAGCGGGGGAGCAGTTCTTC	CASSPSPAGEQFF
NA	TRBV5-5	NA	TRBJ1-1	TGTGCCAGCAGCTCTCCTGGGGGCGGGAACACTGAAGCTTTCTTT	CASSSPGGGNTEAFF
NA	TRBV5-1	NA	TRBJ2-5	TGCGCCAGCAGCTCCCAGGGACTAGAGACCCAGTACTTC	CASSSQGLETQYF
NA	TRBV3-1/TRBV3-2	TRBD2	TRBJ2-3	TGTGCCAGCAGCCGCGGGACTAGCGGGAGTGGAACCGCAGATACGCAGTATTTT	CASSRGTSGSGTADTQYF
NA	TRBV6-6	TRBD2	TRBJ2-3	TGTGCCAGCAGTTACCCCATAGCGGGAGGGACAGATACGCAGTATTTT	CASSYPIAGGTDTQYF
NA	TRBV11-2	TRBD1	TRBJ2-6	TGTGCCAGCAGCTCAGGACAGGGACACTCTGGGGCCAACGTCCTGACTTTC	CASSSGQGHSGANVLTF
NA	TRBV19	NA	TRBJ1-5	TGTGCCAGTAGCAACCTAAATCAGCCCCAGCATTTT	CASSNLNQPQHF
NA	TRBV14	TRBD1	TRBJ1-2	TGTGCCAGCAGCATGGACAGGGGGATTTGGGGCTACACCTTC	CASSMDRGIWGYTF
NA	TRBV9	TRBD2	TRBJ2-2	TGTGCCAGCAGCCGACCGGGGGGGTCCGGGGAGCTGTTTTTT	CASSRPGGSGELFF
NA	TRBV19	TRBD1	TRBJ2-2	TGTGCCAGTAGTATAGGGGGACAGGGCTTTGGGAACACCGGGGAGCTGTTTTTT	CASSIGGQGFGNTGELFF
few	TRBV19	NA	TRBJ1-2	TGTGCCAGTAGTATTCGGTCCGGACAGTTCTATGGCTACACCTTC	CASSIRSGQFYGYTF
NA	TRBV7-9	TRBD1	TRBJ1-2	TGTGGGGCGGACAGGGGAGCCAACAGTGGCTACACCTTC	CGADRGANSGYTF
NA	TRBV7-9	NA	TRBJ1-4	TGTGCCAGCAGCTCCAACCTAAGGGGGACGGATGAAAAACTGTTTTTT	CASSSNLRGTDEKLFF
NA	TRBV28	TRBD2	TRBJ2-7	TGTGCCAGCAGTCCACTAGCGGCCTACGAGCAGTACTTC	CASSPLAAYEQYF
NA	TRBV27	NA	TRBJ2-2	TGTGCCAGCAGTTTGTGGGGGGGCACCACCGGGGAGCTGTTTTTT	CASSLWGGTTGELFF
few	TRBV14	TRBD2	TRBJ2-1	TGTGCCAGCAGCCAAGATCGGGGACTAGGGTACAATGAGCAGTTCTTC	CASSQDRGLGYNEQFF
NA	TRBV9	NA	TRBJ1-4	TGTGCCAGCAGCGCCCACGACACAGGGACTAATGAAAAACTGTTTTTT	CASSAHDTGTNEKLFF
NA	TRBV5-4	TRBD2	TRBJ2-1	TGTGCCAGCAGCTTGGGTAGCGGGGTGAGCTCCTACAATGAGCAGTTCTTC	CASSLGSGVSSYNEQFF
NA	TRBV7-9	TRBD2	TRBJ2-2	TGTGCCAGCAGCTCCGGACTAGCGGGAGGGTGGACCGGGGAGCTGTTTTTT	CASSSGLAGGWTGELFF
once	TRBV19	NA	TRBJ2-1	TGTGCCAGTCAATACCAATTACAGGGCGAGCAGTTCTTC	CASQYQLQGEQFF
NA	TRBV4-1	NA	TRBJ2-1	TGCGCCAGCAGTGGGGAGCCTTACAATGAGCAGTTCTTC	CASSGEPYNEQFF
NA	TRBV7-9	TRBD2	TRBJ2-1	TGTGCCAGCAGCTTAGGACTAGCGGGAGGTAATGAGCAGTTCTTC	CASSLGLAGGNEQFF
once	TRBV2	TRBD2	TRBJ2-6	TGTGCCAGCAGTGCGGGAGGCATCCTCTCTGGGGCCAACGTCCTGACTTTC	CASSAGGILSGANVLTF
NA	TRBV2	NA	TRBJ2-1	TGTGCCAGCAGTGTATATAATGAGCAGTTCTTC	CASSVYNEQFF
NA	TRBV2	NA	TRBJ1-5	TGTGCCAGCAGTGAAGCCTTGAGGGCCGGGGGTCCCCAGCATTTT	CASSEALRAGGPQHF